This T cell receptor (beta chain) appears in the sequencing data of a study of regulatory T cells in long-lasting Graves disease. This clonotype was counted many times. Its antigen is not identified. One base away lies a much larger clone, so this may be a sequencing read error. Study-wide results and caveats: Preferential use of TRBV28, TRBJ1-2 and TRBJ2-5 was seen in persistent disease. Thyroid tissue went unstudied; only peripheral blood was examined.

Time point denoted: persistent/refractory GD, antithyroid drugs over 5 years with positive TRAb. Isolated PBMC RNA provided the starting material for the TCR library. CDR3 length: 13 residues. The germline V gene has CDR1 SNHLY and CDR2 FYNNEI. Trimming removed 7 bases at V and 4 bases at J, with 13 bases between. According to the study, TCR beta libraries were built with iRepertoire HTBI primers and CDR3-region Arm-PCR. Methods used by the authors: Sample data revealed about 60 TRBV and 14 TRBJ segments. TCRdb called the multiplex PCR reads again in MiXCR, with one record for every CDR3 protein. The V and J calls and clone size are TCRdb's, not the authors'. This table holds roughly 400,000 distinct CDR3 sequences, about 21% found once.

The TCR originated in a female donor with Graves disease. The chain combines TRBV2 with TRBJ1-1; a possible D gene is TRBD1 (6 bases). This material consisted of peripheral blood mononuclear cells (PBMCs), taken when the disease was refractory, from a patient treated with antithyroid drugs. CDR3 loop: CASTGQMSTEAFF. CDR3 DNA: TGTGCCAGCACCGGACAGATGAGCACTGAAGCTTTCTTT.